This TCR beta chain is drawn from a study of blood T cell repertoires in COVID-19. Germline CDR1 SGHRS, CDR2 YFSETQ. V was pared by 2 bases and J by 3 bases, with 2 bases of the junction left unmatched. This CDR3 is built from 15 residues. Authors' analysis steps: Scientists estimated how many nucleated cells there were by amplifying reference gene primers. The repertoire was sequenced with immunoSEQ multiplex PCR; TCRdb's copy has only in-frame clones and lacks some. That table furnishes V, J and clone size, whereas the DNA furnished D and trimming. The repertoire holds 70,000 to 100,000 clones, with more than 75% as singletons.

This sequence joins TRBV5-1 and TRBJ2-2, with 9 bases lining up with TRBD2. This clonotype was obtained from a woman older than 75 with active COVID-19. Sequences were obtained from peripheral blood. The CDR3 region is CASSFLAGYTGELFF. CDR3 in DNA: TGCGCCAGCAGCTTCCTAGCGGGATACACCGGGGAGCTGTTTTTT. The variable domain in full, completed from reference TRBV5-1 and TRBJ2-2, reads KAGVTQTPRYLIKTRGQQVTLSCSPISGHRSVSWYQQTPGQGLQFLFEYFSETQRNKGNFPGRFSGRQFSNSRSEMNVSTLELGDSALYLCASSFLAGYTGELFFGEGSRLTVL.